Described below is a single T cell receptor beta chain sequence and its context. Its antigen is unknown. TCRdb's table, derived via immunoSEQ multiplex PCR, lists solely in-frame clones and lacks some. Counted here are millions of clones, roughly 94% occurring once; the ten biggest clones make up 0.85% to 1.2%. The sample comes from a study of shared clonotypes between healthy human individuals. Whole-study findings and limits: It was only blood that was sampled, and tissue repertoires likely differ.

Positively selected for CCR7, the CD45RO-negative cells used as naive CD8 cells excluded terminally differentiated effector memory CD45RA+ cells. The TCR comes from a man aged 18 to 30 in good health. Sequenced input: naive CD8+ T cells sorted from blood.

The CDR3 DNA reads as TGCGCCAGCAGCCAAGGGTTTTCCACAAGCTACGAGCAGTACTTC. Protein sequence: CASSQGFSTSYEQYF. The chain is built from TRBV4-1 and TRBJ2-7, with D uncertain. The V gene lost 1 base and the J gene lost 3 bases, with 13 bases spanning the gap. The CDR3 loop spans 15 amino acids. CDR1 is MGHRA and CDR2 is YSYEKL in the germline V gene.